This T cell receptor beta chain was found in a study of T cells in Graves' hyperthyroidism and ophthalmopathy. Study-wide context: Blood was drawn when the patient was first diagnosed and still untreated. Study findings and constraints: Blood samples included most of the expanded thyroid clonotypes exceeding 0.001.

V lost 10 bases and J 2 bases, leaving 18 bases between the germline ends. Germline CDR1 reads MNHNS; CDR2 reads SASEGT. The CDR3 loop spans 16 amino acids. On the basis of clinical symptoms, serum thyroxine and TRAb, thyroid ultrasound and orbital computed tomography, diagnoses were made. A 10 ml volume of fresh peripheral blood provided the PBMCs. Remarks on this clonotype: No antigen is known for it.

The TCR beta CDR3 regions underwent amplification using RNA transcripts as the source. Researchers ran a first-round RT-PCR on the TCR CDR3 using the HTBI primer set. TCRdb reprocessed the multiplex PCR reads with MiXCR, giving one entry per CDR3 protein. The sample holds 30,000 to 45,000 distinct CDR3 sequences, 40% to 65% seen once. This clonotype originated in a man aged 35 to 55 with Graves' ophthalmopathy. The chain joins TRBV6-1 to TRBJ1-6; no firm D call. Sample: blood. Written as DNA, the CDR3 is TGTGCCAACCGTCTTCCTGCAAGCCCCTATAATTCACCCCTCCACTTT. Its protein is CANRLPASPYNSPLHF.